This T cell receptor beta chain was profiled in a study of control samples from healthy donors and cancer patients (dated by TCRdb to 2020 to 2022). CDR3 length: 13 amino acids, cysteine to phenylalanine. The CDR3 DNA has 39 bases and is translated from base 1. Reading the germline V gene (reference sequence) gives CDR1 SEHNR and CDR2 FQNEAQ. V drops 2 bases and J drops 2 bases, leaving 6 bases in between. As for this clone: Its antigen is not yet known. Base qualities are not provided; no much larger clone lies one nucleotide away.

Libraries were built with the immunoSEQ multiplex PCR assay. The table was pulled from immuneACCESS by TCRdb, which kept in-frame rearrangements only. Such tables lose some clones; where checked, under half of the loss comes from unresolved V genes, and the rest has no known cause. The sample contains around 130,000 clones, approximately 94% of them found a single time. 3.6% of the sample lies in the top ten. The chain employs TRBV7-9 and TRBJ2-5, with TRBD1 perhaps the D gene, on 5 matching bases. The specimen sequenced was blood. The TCR sequence derives from a man between 25 and 39 years old in good health. The CDR3 protein is CASSLRGQETQYF. The nucleotide sequence reads TGTGCCAGCAGCTTAAGGGGTCAAGAGACCCAGTACTTC. The entire variable domain, with the stretches around the CDR3 drawn from the reference TRBV7-9 and TRBJ2-5 proteins, is DTGVSQNPRHKITKRGQNVTFRCDPISEHNRLYWYRQTLGQGPEFLTYFQNEAQLEKSRLLSDRFSAERPKGSFSTLEIQRTEQGDSAMYLCASSLRGQETQYFGPGTRLLVL.